A single TCR beta chain is shown here with its context. There are a few counts of this clone. No cognate antigen has been identified for it. Base qualities are missing; no much larger clone stands one base away. Taken from the germline V gene (reference sequence), the CDR1 and CDR2 loops are LNHDA and SQIVND. The CDR3, from cysteine to phenylalanine, totals 14 residues. Just CDR3 DNA is preserved here, 42 bases in frame from base 1. V and J are truncated by 0 bases and 7 bases respectively, leaving an intervening sequence of 12 bases. Library preparation was by the immunoSEQ multiplex PCR assay. The multiplex PCR relied on a mix of 60 forward primers for TCR Vbeta segments and 13 reverse primers for TCR Jbeta segments. The CDR3 region of rearranged TCR beta genes was amplified from genomic DNA by a multiplex PCR assay. The amplified TCR beta libraries were sequenced on the Illumina HiSeq System as 87-base-pair reads. The source study handled its data this way. A later analysis tallied some 79 million unique TCR beta chains across the 650 to 750 repertoires, and about 10 million of those chains were shared by two or more donors. A nearest-neighbor algorithm error-corrected the raw reads and collapsed the reads into unique sequences, merging closely related sequences to remove PCR and sequencing errors. Alignment of CDR3 sequences to IMGT reference sequences was used to assign V, D and J gene segments. For a sequence to be retained, at least a six-nucleotide match to both a V gene segment and a J gene segment was required. A rearrangement was called productive if the CDR3 had no stop codons and remained in frame with V and J, and every other rearrangement was called non-productive. CDR3 was defined according to IMGT convention as the region running from the second conserved V-encoded cysteine to the conserved J-encoded phenylalanine. Sequences without an unambiguous match to a single V gene segment were excluded from the earlier analysis of approximately 560 of the donors. An earlier analysis of a few hundred of the donors classified V segments as functional when productive rearrangements were above 56.7% and as segregating when the standard deviation between donors was above 5%. To diagnose cytomegalovirus status from the catalog of TCR beta chain sequences, a statistical classification framework was built. V and J gene assignment, in a later analysis, came from comparing TCR nucleotide sequences with IMGT/GENE-DB human TR gene sequences. A later analysis assigned CDR3 sequences and most-parsimonious VDJ recombination scenarios with the TCRdist pipeline. A later analysis defined each TCR beta chain by its CDR3 amino acid sequence plus V-gene family, and excluded reads lacking a unique V-gene family. To address suspected cross-contamination and a sequencing artifact, a later analysis removed roughly 580 highly shared, low-generation-probability nucleotide sequences. In a later analysis, a clonal expansion index for each public chain was calculated from normalized within-repertoire ranks of inferred template counts. In a later analysis, generation probabilities were computed using a VDJ recombination model fitted to out-of-frame rearrangements, and the results were checked against IGoR. A later analysis scored TCR-TCR, TCR-HLA and TCR-CMV co-occurrence with hypergeometric tests, applying a repertoire-size bias correction to TCR pairs. False discovery rates were estimated in a later analysis by permuting HLA or CMV assignments 20 times. In a later analysis, co-occurring TCRs were grouped with DBSCAN, and TCRdist sequence similarity was added when clustering was performed within HLA-allele-positive subsets. Repertoires with fewer than 30,000 or more than 120,000 public chains, plus five repertoires with anomalous nucleotide sharing, were excluded from co-occurrence clustering. TCRdb holds this immuneACCESS table with in-frame rearrangements only. Some clones are missing; in checked studies, unresolved V genes explain under half, and the rest has no known cause. From that table come the V and J calls and clone size; the DNA was used to work out D and trimming. The sample table contains roughly 200,000 clones; only one count was recorded for over 65% of them. The ten biggest clones cover just under 3% of the sample.

The data belong to a study of cytomegalovirus exposure and HLA in healthy donors (dated by TCRdb to the late 2010s). For context, the study as a whole: In an earlier analysis of 550 to 750 of the donors, roughly 300 Gb of sequence data and 95 million to 130 million unique TCR beta sequences from about 179 million T cells were reported. An early release that covered some 630 HLA-typed donors contained approximately 300 gigabases of sequencing data and 85 million to 100 million unique TCR sequences. Of the roughly 430 genotyped donors, over 65% fell in the genetic ancestry cluster associated with self-reported Caucasian donors. The study aimed to test whether signatures of past pathogen exposure could be identified by cataloging public T cell receptors. The T cell repertoires of 666 subjects were profiled by immunosequencing and related to cytomegalovirus serostatus. A separate validation cohort of roughly 130 different subjects was used in addition to the approximately 610-subject first cohort. The study combined high-throughput TCR immunosequencing, statistical association of individual TCRs with disease status, and machine learning to predict cytomegalovirus infection status. To study patterns of TCR occurrence, a later analysis re-analyzed previously published TCR beta repertoires from 550 to 800 donors and added high-resolution HLA genotyping. In the later analysis, no new phenotypic data were used to find candidate immune exposures; instead, reliance was placed on TCR beta sequences and their occurrence across donors. An earlier analysis of several hundred of the donors used high-throughput TCR beta sequencing to judge whether each TCR beta V gene segment behaved as functional or pseudogenic. Donor age, sex, ethnicity and CMV serostatus were compiled together with the repertoire data. In a later genetic analysis, genome-wide SNP genotypes for 398 of the 666 donors were used, and that subset was treated as a discovery cohort. Every repertoire in the discovery cohort had been generated on one and the same sequencing platform. HLA typing covered class I and class II loci at four-digit resolution. The number of typed donors differed by locus: roughly 620-640 for A, B, C, DRB1 and DQB1; approximately 520 for DQA1; 606 for DPA1; and around 490 for DPB1. A few DR-DQ haplotypes were handled as single units for association and clustering because linkage in the cohort was strong. On average, around 200,000 unique TCR beta nucleotide sequences were sequenced per donor among 398 genotyped donors of the cohort, with roughly 20% of those sequences being non-productive. Beyond this particular receptor, the publication reports: Correlated functional status among segregating V segments might reflect linkage disequilibrium, but an unknown experimental factor could not be ruled out. A later analysis found that TCR association rates varied across HLA loci, with DRB1 alleles showing the most associated TCRs and HLA-C alleles the fewest. According to the authors, the approach could potentially be generalized to other disease states and immunological phenotypes. Because HLA typing was missing for some donors at each locus, association tests included only the typed subset. According to a later analysis, parvovirus B19, influenza, CMV and Epstein-Barr virus appeared linked to several top co-occurrence clusters. A few of the identified cytomegalovirus-associated TCR beta chains were confirmed in vitro to be specific for cytomegalovirus antigens. Compared with the roughly 720-donor mean, donors in an Asian-associated ancestry cluster had fewer N-insertions in productive TCRs, according to a later genetic analysis. An earlier analysis of approximately 590 of the donors showed that most TCR beta V segments appeared in productive rearrangements either about 87% or about 30% of the time, which broadly matched IMGT annotations. According to a later analysis, most CMV-associated TCR beta chains appeared to be HLA-restricted, and the HLA associations seemed to be driven largely by CMV exposure. CMV serostatus was the only immune exposure information available for the cohort. Compared with equally common non-associated chains, HLA-associated TCR beta chains in a later analysis were more clonally expanded and had lower generation probabilities. V-gene and J-gene trimming of TCR beta chains was associated with a missense DCLRE1C variant in a later genetic analysis, and the association was replicated in an independent cohort. When HLA alleles, especially DR and DQ, strongly co-occurred, attributing TCR associations to individual alleles was difficult. The study listed 150 to 200 TCR beta chains as associated with cytomegalovirus. A later analysis associated roughly 17,000 TCR beta sequences with specific HLA alleles at a false discovery rate of 0.05. The cohort was sequenced for TCR beta chains only, and without alpha or paired-chain data the features that could be detected were limited. Most TCR sequences were seen in very few donors, while some public TCRs were found in many individuals. Because counts were too low, some 17 rarely observed V segments, including chromosome 9 orphons, were excluded from the earlier analysis of a few hundred of the donors. A further reported finding was that TCR beta sequences accurately predicted the HLA-A and HLA-B alleles for most subjects in the first cohort. Cytomegalovirus status was reported to be diagnosed by the classifier with high specificity and sensitivity in both the original and validation cohorts. Because the 87-base-pair reads could not distinguish some IMGT-functional V segments, including TRBV6-2 and TRBV6-3, those segments were excluded. A cluster of highly shared sequence variants was judged likely to represent a technical artifact of the sequencing pipeline. Roughly uniform sequencing depth across donors was assumed in presence/absence analyses, although this assumption may not hold.

In total, approximately 690 healthy bone marrow donors made up the cohort. Cohort members were all nominally healthy when sampled, although unrecorded immune exposures were likely present. The donor was CMV seronegative and belonged to the group of more than 300 seronegative cohort members. A peripheral blood sample was collected from each donor, and TCR beta sequencing was performed on peripheral blood mononuclear cells. The Qiagen DNeasy Blood Extraction Kit was used to extract genomic DNA from the blood cell samples. Specimen: PBMCs. The rearrangement combines TRBV19 with TRBJ2-5; possibly the D gene is TRBD1, per 5 matching bases. The origin of this receptor is a woman aged 25 to 39 in good health and CMV-seronegative. The CDR3 protein sequence reads: CASSIDLGQGTQYF. In nucleotide form, the sequence is TGTGCCAGTAGTATAGACCTCGGTCAGGGGACCCAGTACTTC.